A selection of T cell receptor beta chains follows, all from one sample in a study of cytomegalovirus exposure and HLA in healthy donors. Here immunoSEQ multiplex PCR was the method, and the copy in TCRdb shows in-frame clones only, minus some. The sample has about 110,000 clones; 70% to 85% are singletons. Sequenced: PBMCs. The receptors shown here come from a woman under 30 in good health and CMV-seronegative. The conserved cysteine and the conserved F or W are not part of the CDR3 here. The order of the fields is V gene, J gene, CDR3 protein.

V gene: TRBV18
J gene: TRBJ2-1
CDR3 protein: ASSPGGGTGLEQF

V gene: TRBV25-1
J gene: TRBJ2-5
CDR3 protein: AISGTGSQEGETQY

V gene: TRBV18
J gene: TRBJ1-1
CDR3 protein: ASSPRSGGEKYTEAF

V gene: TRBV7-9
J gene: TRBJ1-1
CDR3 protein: ASSLDTNTEAF

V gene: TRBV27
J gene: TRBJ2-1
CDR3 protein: ASSRDYFPYNEQF

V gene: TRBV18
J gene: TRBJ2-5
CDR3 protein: ASSPPTGEIRETQY

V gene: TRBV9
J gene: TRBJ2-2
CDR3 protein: ASSGGQGFAGELF

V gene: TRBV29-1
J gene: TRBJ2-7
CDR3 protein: SASGDSYEQY

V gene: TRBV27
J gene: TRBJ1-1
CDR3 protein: ASSLSNGNTEAF

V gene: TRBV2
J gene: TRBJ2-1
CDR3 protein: ASRRDSSSYNEQF

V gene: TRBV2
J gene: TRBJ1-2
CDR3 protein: ASEQTAPHYT